This TCR beta chain derives from a study of T cell repertoires in cytomegalovirus infection (dated by TCRdb to between 2018 and 2020). In the study overall: Because public TCR beta signatures pointed to carriage of CMV infection together with the matching HLA type, the HLA type of each donor mattered for the analysis.

The CDR3 spans 15 residues, from the cysteine through the phenylalanine. This entry keeps only the CDR3 DNA: 45 bases, framed from base 1. Sequences MNHNY (CDR1) and SVGAGI (CDR2) are obtained from the germline V gene (reference sequence). The germline ends are 17 bases apart after V is trimmed by 6 bases and J by 2 bases. Sequencing relied on an Illumina HiSeq 1500. TCRdb trimmed the raw reads at Q25, called clones with MiXCR and kept productive beta chains. Records with the same CDR3 protein are collapsed into one entry carrying the most frequent genes and DNA. The sample table holds more than 150,000 distinct CDR3 sequences, of which approximately 19% were seen once. In total, the top ten clones hold 2.9% of the sample. What the study reported, not specific to this receptor: The ex vivo response was dominated by HLA-C-restricted CMV-specific TCR beta clonotypes, which also provided the single most frequent clonotype in two of eight donors. Carriers of CMV infection plus the relevant HLA type were discriminated by the cumulative frequency of public TCR beta family members in the study cohort and in an independent roughly 340-donor cohort.

This clonotype was seen a handful of times. The antigen it recognizes is unknown. Base qualities were left out, and no much larger clone turns up one base away. The V and J segments used are TRBV6-6 and TRBJ2-7; a tentative D call is TRBD2 (5 bases match). The clonotype comes from a human donor in good health (CMV status not recorded). Some clones in this sample may be carry-over from other donors' samples. The sequencing input was PBMCs. The CDR3 region: CASRPARDPTYEQYF. The nucleotide sequence reads TGTGCCAGCAGACCTGCTCGGGATCCAACCTACGAGCAGTACTTC.